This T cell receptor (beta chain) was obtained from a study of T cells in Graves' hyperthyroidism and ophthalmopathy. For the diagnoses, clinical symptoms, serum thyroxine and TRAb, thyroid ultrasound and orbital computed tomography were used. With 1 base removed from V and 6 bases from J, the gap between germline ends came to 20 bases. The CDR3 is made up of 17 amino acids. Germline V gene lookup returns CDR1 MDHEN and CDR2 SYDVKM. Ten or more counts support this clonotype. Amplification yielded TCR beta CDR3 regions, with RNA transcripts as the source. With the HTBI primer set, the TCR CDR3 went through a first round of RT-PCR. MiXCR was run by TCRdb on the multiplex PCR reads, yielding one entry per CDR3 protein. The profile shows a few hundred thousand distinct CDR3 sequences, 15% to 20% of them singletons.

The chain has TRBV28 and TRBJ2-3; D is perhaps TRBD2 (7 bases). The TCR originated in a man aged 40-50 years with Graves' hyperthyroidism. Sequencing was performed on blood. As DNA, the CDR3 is TGTGCCAGCAGTTTATCTGGGGGGGGCGGACCGGTGGATACGCAGTATTTT. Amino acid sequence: CASSLSGGGGPVDTQYF.